These T cell receptor beta chains were read from a single sample in a study of blood T cell repertoires in COVID-19. Measured with immunoSEQ multiplex PCR; TCRdb has only the in-frame clones, and not every one. The table lists about 270,000 clones, 88% of them singletons. Sample: peripheral blood. All receptors derive from a man in his sixties who had recovered from COVID-19. Both conserved end residues are part of each CDR3. Each record gives: V gene, clone size, D gene, CDR3 length, J gene, CDR3 DNA, CDR3 protein. D genes are given only for firm matches. Not every row has a clone size; where given, it reads once, few, many or a size class.

V gene: TRBV2; clone size: few; D gene: TRBD1; CDR3 length: 15; J gene: TRBJ1-6; CDR3 DNA: TGTGCCAGCAGTGAAGACAGGGGAAGGGGTTCACCCCTCCACTTT; CDR3 protein: CASSEDRGRGSPLHF
V gene: TRBV29-1; clone size: few; D gene: TRBD1; CDR3 length: 14; J gene: TRBJ1-6; CDR3 DNA: TGCAGCGTCGGGACAGGGGGCAGGAATTCACCCCTCCACTTT; CDR3 protein: CSVGTGGRNSPLHF
V gene: TRBV11-1; clone size: -; D gene: -; CDR3 length: 15; J gene: TRBJ2-3; CDR3 DNA: TGTGCCAGCAGCTTAGCGGCAGGGCCAACAGATACGCAGTATTTT; CDR3 protein: CASSLAAGPTDTQYF
V gene: TRBV11-1; clone size: -; D gene: -; CDR3 length: 16; J gene: TRBJ1-6; CDR3 DNA: TGTGCCAGCAGCTTAGCGTCGGGGGGCCCTAATTCACCCCTCCACTTT; CDR3 protein: CASSLASGGPNSPLHF
V gene: TRBV18; clone size: -; D gene: -; CDR3 length: 13; J gene: TRBJ2-7; CDR3 DNA: TGTGCCAGCTCACCCCGTCCAGGGGACGAGCAGTACTTC; CDR3 protein: CASSPRPGDEQYF
V gene: TRBV9; clone size: -; D gene: TRBD2; CDR3 length: 15; J gene: TRBJ2-1; CDR3 DNA: TGTGCCAGCAGCCCCGGGGGGGGTCTCTACAATGAGCAGTTCTTC; CDR3 protein: CASSPGGGLYNEQFF
V gene: TRBV3-1/TRBV3-2; clone size: -; D gene: TRBD1; CDR3 length: 18; J gene: TRBJ1-2; CDR3 DNA: TGTGCCAGCAGCCAAGAGCCCCTAGGACAGGTCTCTAACTATGGCTACACCTTC; CDR3 protein: CASSQEPLGQVSNYGYTF
V gene: TRBV3-1/TRBV3-2; clone size: -; D gene: -; CDR3 length: 13; J gene: TRBJ2-5; CDR3 DNA: TGTGCCAGCAGCCAAGGAGGCTCGGAGACCCAGTACTTC; CDR3 protein: CASSQGGSETQYF
V gene: TRBV10-2; clone size: -; D gene: -; CDR3 length: 13; J gene: TRBJ1-5; CDR3 DNA: TGCGCCAGCAGTGAGCCCCGAGATCAGCCCCAGCATTTT; CDR3 protein: CASSEPRDQPQHF
V gene: TRBV19; clone size: -; D gene: -; CDR3 length: 19; J gene: TRBJ2-3; CDR3 DNA: TGTGCCAGTAGTATAGAAGCCGGGAGGCGGGGGCCCCACACAGATACGCAGTATTTT; CDR3 protein: CASSIEAGRRGPHTDTQYF
V gene: TRBV6-5; clone size: -; D gene: -; CDR3 length: 15; J gene: TRBJ2-6; CDR3 DNA: TGTGCCAGCAGTTACCCCGGGGCTGGGGCCAACGTCCTGACTTTC; CDR3 protein: CASSYPGAGANVLTF
V gene: TRBV13; clone size: -; D gene: TRBD2; CDR3 length: 15; J gene: TRBJ2-3; CDR3 DNA: TGTGCCAGCAGCTTAGTTGGGCTAGCGGCCAATACGCAGTATTTT; CDR3 protein: CASSLVGLAANTQYF
V gene: TRBV6-5; clone size: -; D gene: TRBD1; CDR3 length: 15; J gene: TRBJ1-5; CDR3 DNA: TGTGCCAGCAGTTACGTACAGGGGGCGGGTCAGCCCCAGCATTTT; CDR3 protein: CASSYVQGAGQPQHF
V gene: TRBV7-8; clone size: -; D gene: TRBD2; CDR3 length: 16; J gene: TRBJ2-7; CDR3 DNA: TGTGCCAGCAGCTTGGGATCTAGCGGGGGTCTCTACGAGCAGTACTTC; CDR3 protein: CASSLGSSGGLYEQYF
V gene: TRBV15; clone size: -; D gene: -; CDR3 length: 14; J gene: TRBJ2-3; CDR3 DNA: TGTGCCACCAGCAGAGCAGCGTTTGGAGATACGCAGTATTTT; CDR3 protein: CATSRAAFGDTQYF
V gene: TRBV2; clone size: -; D gene: TRBD2; CDR3 length: 18; J gene: TRBJ2-5; CDR3 DNA: TGTGCCAGCAGGATGGGACTAGCGGGGGGACCGGGGGAAGAGACCCAGTACTTC; CDR3 protein: CASRMGLAGGPGEETQYF
V gene: TRBV4-2; clone size: -; D gene: TRBD2; CDR3 length: 14; J gene: TRBJ2-4; CDR3 DNA: TGTGCCAGCAGCCCTAGCGGGGGGAAAAACATTCAGTACTTC; CDR3 protein: CASSPSGGKNIQYF
V gene: TRBV4-2; clone size: -; D gene: TRBD2; CDR3 length: 17; J gene: TRBJ2-7; CDR3 DNA: TGTGCCAGCAGCCAAGAGGGGATCGCGGGGGGGCCCTACGAGCAGTACTTC; CDR3 protein: CASSQEGIAGGPYEQYF
V gene: TRBV11-3; clone size: -; D gene: TRBD2; CDR3 length: 17; J gene: TRBJ2-1; CDR3 DNA: TGTGCCAGCAGCCCCGGGGGGGGCCAGGGCTCCTACAATGAGCAGTTCTTC; CDR3 protein: CASSPGGGQGSYNEQFF
V gene: TRBV14; clone size: -; D gene: -; CDR3 length: 13; J gene: TRBJ2-5; CDR3 DNA: TGTGCCAGCAGCCAGCACCTACAAGAGACCCAGTACTTC; CDR3 protein: CASSQHLQETQYF
V gene: TRBV18; clone size: -; D gene: TRBD1; CDR3 length: 15; J gene: TRBJ2-1; CDR3 DNA: TGTGCCAGCTCATCTCAAAGGACAGGTGACAATGAGCAGTTCTTC; CDR3 protein: CASSSQRTGDNEQFF
V gene: TRBV18; clone size: few; D gene: -; CDR3 length: 13; J gene: TRBJ1-4; CDR3 DNA: TGTGCCAGCTCACCGCGGGGGGGAGAAAAACTGTTTTTT; CDR3 protein: CASSPRGGEKLFF
V gene: TRBV7-2; clone size: -; D gene: -; CDR3 length: 15; J gene: TRBJ2-3; CDR3 DNA: TGTGCCAGCAGCCCGAGACTAAGCGGCACAGATACGCAGTATTTT; CDR3 protein: CASSPRLSGTDTQYF
V gene: TRBV21-1; clone size: -; D gene: -; CDR3 length: 14; J gene: TRBJ1-1; CDR3 DNA: TGTGCCAGCAGCAATTCGACAGGGTACACTGAAGCTTTCTTT; CDR3 protein: CASSNSTGYTEAFF
V gene: TRBV7-2; clone size: -; D gene: TRBD2; CDR3 length: 14; J gene: TRBJ2-1; CDR3 DNA: TGTGCCAGCACTCCTAGCGGGGGGTTTGATGAGCAGTTCTTC; CDR3 protein: CASTPSGGFDEQFF
V gene: TRBV5-5; clone size: -; D gene: -; CDR3 length: 13; J gene: TRBJ1-1; CDR3 DNA: TGTGCCAGCAGCTTCGTCCCCCAGGCTGAAGCTTTCTTT; CDR3 protein: CASSFVPQAEAFF
V gene: TRBV6-2/TRBV6-3; clone size: once; D gene: -; CDR3 length: 16; J gene: TRBJ1-5; CDR3 DNA: TGTGCCAGCAGTTACTCGATGCAGGGCTTCAATCAGCCCCAGCATTTT; CDR3 protein: CASSYSMQGFNQPQHF
V gene: TRBV29-1; clone size: -; D gene: TRBD1; CDR3 length: 13; J gene: TRBJ1-1; CDR3 DNA: TGCAGCGTTGAAACAGGGGCCAGCACTGAAGCTTTCTTT; CDR3 protein: CSVETGASTEAFF
V gene: TRBV11-3; clone size: -; D gene: TRBD1; CDR3 length: 14; J gene: TRBJ1-4; CDR3 DNA: TGTGCCAGCAGAAAGCGGACAGGGGTTGAAAAACTGTTTTTT; CDR3 protein: CASRKRTGVEKLFF
V gene: TRBV12-3/TRBV12-4; clone size: -; D gene: -; CDR3 length: 12; J gene: TRBJ1-4; CDR3 DNA: TGTGCCAGCAGTTTAAACAGCGAAAAACTGTTTTTT; CDR3 protein: CASSLNSEKLFF
V gene: TRBV7-3; clone size: -; D gene: TRBD1; CDR3 length: 15; J gene: TRBJ1-1; CDR3 DNA: TGTGCCAGCAGCTTAACACCCCAGGGGGTCACTGAAGCTTTCTTT; CDR3 protein: CASSLTPQGVTEAFF
V gene: TRBV6-6; clone size: once; D gene: -; CDR3 length: 13; J gene: TRBJ2-2; CDR3 DNA: TGTGCCAGCAGTCGGGACGGGGCCGGGGAGCTGTTTTTT; CDR3 protein: CASSRDGAGELFF
V gene: TRBV10-3; clone size: few; D gene: -; CDR3 length: 13; J gene: TRBJ2-1; CDR3 DNA: TGTGCCATCAGGAACAGGGAATGGAATGAGCAGTTCTTC; CDR3 protein: CAIRNREWNEQFF
V gene: TRBV19; clone size: -; D gene: -; CDR3 length: 15; J gene: TRBJ2-1; CDR3 DNA: TGTGCCAGTAGGGGGCGGGGAAGCTCCTACAATGAGCAGTTCTTC; CDR3 protein: CASRGRGSSYNEQFF
V gene: TRBV11-2; clone size: -; D gene: TRBD1; CDR3 length: 16; J gene: TRBJ1-2; CDR3 DNA: TGTGCCAGCAGCTCACCGTCAGGGGGAGCGAACTATGGCTACACCTTC; CDR3 protein: CASSSPSGGANYGYTF
V gene: TRBV18; clone size: -; D gene: -; CDR3 length: 13; J gene: TRBJ2-7; CDR3 DNA: TGTGCCAGCTCGTTCGAGCTGCCCTCCGAGCAGTACTTC; CDR3 protein: CASSFELPSEQYF
V gene: TRBV7-2; clone size: few; D gene: TRBD2; CDR3 length: 15; J gene: TRBJ2-2; CDR3 DNA: TGTGCCAGCAGAGGACTAGCGGTGAACACCGGGGAGCTGTTTTTT; CDR3 protein: CASRGLAVNTGELFF
V gene: TRBV15; clone size: -; D gene: -; CDR3 length: 15; J gene: TRBJ1-5; CDR3 DNA: TGTGCCACCAGCAGAGTACAGGGAAGCAATCAGCCCCAGCATTTT; CDR3 protein: CATSRVQGSNQPQHF
V gene: TRBV2; clone size: -; D gene: -; CDR3 length: 14; J gene: TRBJ2-7; CDR3 DNA: TGTGCCAGCACCCAAGGGTCCGGGGGAAGCGAGCAGTACTTC; CDR3 protein: CASTQGSGGSEQYF
V gene: TRBV11-2; clone size: -; D gene: TRBD1; CDR3 length: 18; J gene: TRBJ2-7; CDR3 DNA: TGTGCCAGCAGCCCAGTACGGACAGGTTGGGGGAGCTCCTACGAGCAGTACTTC; CDR3 protein: CASSPVRTGWGSSYEQYF